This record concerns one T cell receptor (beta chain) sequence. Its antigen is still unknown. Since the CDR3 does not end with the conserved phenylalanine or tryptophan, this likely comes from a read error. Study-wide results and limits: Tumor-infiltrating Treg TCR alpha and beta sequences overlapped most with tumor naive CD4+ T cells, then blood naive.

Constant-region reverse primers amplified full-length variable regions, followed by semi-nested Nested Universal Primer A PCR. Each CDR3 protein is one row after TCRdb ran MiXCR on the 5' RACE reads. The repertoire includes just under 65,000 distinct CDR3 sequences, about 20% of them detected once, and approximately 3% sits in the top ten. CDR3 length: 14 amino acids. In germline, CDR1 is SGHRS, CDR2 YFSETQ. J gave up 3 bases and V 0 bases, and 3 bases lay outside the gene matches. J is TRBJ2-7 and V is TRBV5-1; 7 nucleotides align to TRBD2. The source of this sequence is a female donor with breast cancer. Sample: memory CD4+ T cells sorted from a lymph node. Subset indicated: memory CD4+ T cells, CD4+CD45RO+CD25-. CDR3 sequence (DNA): TGCGCCAGCAGCTTGGACGGGGAGGGCTACGAGCAGTACTCC. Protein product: CASSLDGEGYEQYS.